This T cell receptor beta chain appears in the sequencing data of a study of metastatic and nonmetastatic thyroid tumors. Study-wide context: Repertoire data that came from the blood and tumor or nodule tissue of malignant and benign thyroid patients were compared. Overall study results and limits: Benign nodules reportedly had significantly lower TCR beta diversity than malignant thyroid tumors in blood and tumor.

Authors' data handling: A classifier of distant metastasis in papillary thyroid cancer was built from CDR3 differences (across clinicopathological groups). TCRdb re-called clones from the PCR reads using MiXCR. The V and J calls reflect TCRdb's pipeline rather than the authors' work. The sample yields approximately 70,000 clones, around 19% seen once. Patients underwent thyroid surgery, and none had received any treatment before it. This clone has ten or more counts. Its antigen is as yet unknown. The germline V and J ends were trimmed by 0 bases and 5 bases, with 17 bases remaining between them. Germline CDR1 reads DFQATT; CDR2 reads SNEGSKA (reference sequence). This CDR3 contains 16 residues.

The chain combines TRBV20-1 with TRBJ2-1, with D perhaps TRBD2 (6 bases). The sequence was collected from a female donor with papillary thyroid cancer or a benign thyroid nodule (not recorded which). Some clones in this sample may be carry-over from other donors' samples. Sequenced sample: blood. CDR3 DNA: TGCAGTGCTAGAGATCCCCTGCGGGAAAGTCACAATGAGCAGTTCTTC. This translates into CSARDPLRESHNEQFF.